The subject of this entry is one T cell receptor (beta chain). Its matching antigen is unknown. The record originates from a study of OX40 agonist ivuxolimab in advanced cancers. Findings and limits, study-wide: Low levels of normalized T-cell clonal expansion also appeared in some nonresponders. No determination was made of the antigen specificity of the expanded peripheral T cells.

Patients who had autoimmune disease history or got systemic immunosuppression were left out. Germline V gene lookup returns CDR1 MGHRA and CDR2 YSYEKL. This CDR3 comprises 13 residues. Trimming took 3 bases from V and 4 from J, leaving 9 bases between them. Sequencing used immunoSEQ multiplex PCR; TCRdb keeps in-frame clones, though not all of them. The sample contains under 20,000 clones, about 75% of which appear only once. The specimen comprised CD4+ or CD8+ T cells sorted from blood, sampled in a trial of the OX40 agonist ivuxolimab. The TCR sequence derives from an adult with an advanced solid tumor such as melanoma, head and neck, liver or kidney cancer. The chain is built from TRBV4-1 and TRBJ1-2; no firm D call. The chain's CDR3 is CASSQGEVYGYTF. As DNA, the CDR3 is TGCGCCAGCAGCCAGGGAGAAGTCTATGGCTACACCTTC.